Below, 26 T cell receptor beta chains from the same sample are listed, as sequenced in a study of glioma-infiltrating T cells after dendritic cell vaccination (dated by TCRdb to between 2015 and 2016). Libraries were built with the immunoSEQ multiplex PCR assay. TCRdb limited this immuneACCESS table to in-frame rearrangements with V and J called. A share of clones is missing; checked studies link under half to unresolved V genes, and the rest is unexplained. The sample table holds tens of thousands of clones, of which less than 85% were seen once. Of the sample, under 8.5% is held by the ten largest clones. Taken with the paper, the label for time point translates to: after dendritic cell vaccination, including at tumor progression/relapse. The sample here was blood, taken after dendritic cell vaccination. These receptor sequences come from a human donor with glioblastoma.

The CDR3 sequence: CASSPGQGPREHGYTF. CDR3 DNA sequence: TGTGCCAGCAGTCCCGGACAGGGACCAAGGGAGCATGGCTACACCTTC. The chain joins TRBV6-4 to TRBJ1-2; 8 bases line up with TRBD1. CDR3 length: 16 residues. CDR1 MRHNA and CDR2 SNTAGT come from the germline V gene. J was trimmed by 6 bases and V by 5 bases; bases with no gene match: 14.

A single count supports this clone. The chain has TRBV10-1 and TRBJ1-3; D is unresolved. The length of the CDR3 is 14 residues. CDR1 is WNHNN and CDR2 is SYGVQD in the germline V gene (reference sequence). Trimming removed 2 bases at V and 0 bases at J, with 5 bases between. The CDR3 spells CASSELSSGNTIYF. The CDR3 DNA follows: TGCGCCAGCAGTGAGCTCTCCTCTGGAAACACCATATATTTT.

In DNA form, the CDR3 reads TGTGCCTGGATCAGCGGGAGGGGGTACAATGAGCAGTTCTTC. Translating gives CAWISGRGYNEQFF. This chain joins TRBV30 and TRBJ2-1, with TRBD2 matching 10 bases. Per the germline V gene, CDR1 is GTSNPN and CDR2 is SVGIG (reference sequence). This CDR3 comprises 14 residues. After removal of 4 bases from V and 4 bases from J, the junction contained 4 bases not matched to a gene.

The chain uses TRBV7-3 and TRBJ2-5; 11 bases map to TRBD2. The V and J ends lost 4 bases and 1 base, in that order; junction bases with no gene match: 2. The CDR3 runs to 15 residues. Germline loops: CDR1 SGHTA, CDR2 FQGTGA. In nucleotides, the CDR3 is TGTGCCAGCAGCTCGACTAGCGGGACCCAAGAGACCCAGTACTTC. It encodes CASSSTSGTQETQYF.

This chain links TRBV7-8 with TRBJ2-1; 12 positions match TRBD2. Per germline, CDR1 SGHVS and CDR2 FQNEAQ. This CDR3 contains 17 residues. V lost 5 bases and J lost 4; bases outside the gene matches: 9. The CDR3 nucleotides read TGTGCCAGCAGCCGACTAGCGGGAGAGATTGTTTACAATGAGCAGTTCTTC. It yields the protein CASSRLAGEIVYNEQFF.

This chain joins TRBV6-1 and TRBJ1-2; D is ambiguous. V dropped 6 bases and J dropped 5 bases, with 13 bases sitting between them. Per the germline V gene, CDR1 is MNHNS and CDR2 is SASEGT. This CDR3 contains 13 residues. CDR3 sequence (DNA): TGTGCCAGCAGGGAGCCCGGGAGGTATGGCTACACCTTC. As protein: CASREPGRYGYTF.

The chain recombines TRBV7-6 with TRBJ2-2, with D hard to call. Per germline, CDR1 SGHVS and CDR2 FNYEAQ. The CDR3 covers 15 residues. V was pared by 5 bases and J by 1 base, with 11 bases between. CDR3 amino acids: CASSARHLNTGELFF. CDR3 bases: TGTGCCAGCAGCGCCCGACACTTGAACACCGGGGAGCTGTTTTTT.

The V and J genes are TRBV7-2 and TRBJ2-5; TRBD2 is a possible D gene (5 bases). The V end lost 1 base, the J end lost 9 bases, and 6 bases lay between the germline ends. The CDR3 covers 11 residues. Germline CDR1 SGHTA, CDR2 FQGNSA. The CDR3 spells CASSLVGAQYF. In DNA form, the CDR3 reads TGTGCCAGCAGCTTAGTCGGGGCCCAGTACTTC.

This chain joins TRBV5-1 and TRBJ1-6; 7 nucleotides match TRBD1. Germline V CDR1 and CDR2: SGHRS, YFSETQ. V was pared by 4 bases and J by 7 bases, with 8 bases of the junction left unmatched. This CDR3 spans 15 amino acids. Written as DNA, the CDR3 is TGCGCCAGCAGCGTAGACGGACAGGCCAATTCACCCCTCCACTTT. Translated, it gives CASSVDGQANSPLHF.

In DNA, the CDR3 is TGTGCCAGCAGCCAGACGGGGACTCGCTACGAGCAGTACTTC. It translates to CASSQTGTRYEQYF. The rearrangement uses TRBV7-6 and TRBJ2-7; D perhaps matches TRBD2 (6 bases). The V gene lost 5 bases and the J gene lost 3 bases, with 14 bases spanning the gap. Germline V lookup: CDR1 SGHVS, CDR2 FNYEAQ. The CDR3 contains 14 residues.

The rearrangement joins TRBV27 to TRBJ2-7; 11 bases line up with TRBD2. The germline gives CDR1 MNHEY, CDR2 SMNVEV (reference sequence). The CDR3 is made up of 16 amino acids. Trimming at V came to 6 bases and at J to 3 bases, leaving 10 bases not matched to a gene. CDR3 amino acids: CASSAKSSGRLYEQYF. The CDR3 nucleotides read TGTGCCAGCAGCGCCAAATCTAGCGGGAGGCTCTACGAGCAGTACTTC.

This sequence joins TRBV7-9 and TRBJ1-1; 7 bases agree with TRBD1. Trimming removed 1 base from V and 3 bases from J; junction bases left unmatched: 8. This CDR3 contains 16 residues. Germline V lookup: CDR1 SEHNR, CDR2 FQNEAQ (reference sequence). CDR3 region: CASSLVPQGVYTEAFF. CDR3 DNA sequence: TGTGCCAGCAGCTTAGTCCCCCAGGGGGTGTACACTGAAGCTTTCTTT.

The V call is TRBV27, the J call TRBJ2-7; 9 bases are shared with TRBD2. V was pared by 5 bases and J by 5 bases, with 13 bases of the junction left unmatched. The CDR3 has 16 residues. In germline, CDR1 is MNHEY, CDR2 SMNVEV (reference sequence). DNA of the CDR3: TGTGCCAGCAGTACTCACTCTAGCGGGGTCCTCGACGAGCAGTACTTC. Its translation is CASSTHSSGVLDEQYF.

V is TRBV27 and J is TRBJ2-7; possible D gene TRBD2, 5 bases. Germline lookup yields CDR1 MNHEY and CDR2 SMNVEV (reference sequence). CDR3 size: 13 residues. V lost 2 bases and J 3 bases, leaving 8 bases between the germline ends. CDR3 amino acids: CASSLISGYEQYF. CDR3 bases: TGTGCCAGCAGTTTAATCAGCGGCTACGAGCAGTACTTC.

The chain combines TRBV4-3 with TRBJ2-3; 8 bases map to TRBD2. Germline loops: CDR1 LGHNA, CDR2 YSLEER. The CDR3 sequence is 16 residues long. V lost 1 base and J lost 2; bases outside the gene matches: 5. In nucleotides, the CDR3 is TGCGCCAGCAGCCAAGGGAATAGCGGGGACACAGATACGCAGTATTTT. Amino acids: CASSQGNSGDTDTQYF.

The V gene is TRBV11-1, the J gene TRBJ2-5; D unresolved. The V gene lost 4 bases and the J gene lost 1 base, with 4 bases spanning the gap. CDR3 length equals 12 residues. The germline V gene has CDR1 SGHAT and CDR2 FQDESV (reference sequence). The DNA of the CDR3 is TGTGCCAGCAGCTCGTCCCAAGAGACCCAGTACTTC. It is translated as CASSSSQETQYF.

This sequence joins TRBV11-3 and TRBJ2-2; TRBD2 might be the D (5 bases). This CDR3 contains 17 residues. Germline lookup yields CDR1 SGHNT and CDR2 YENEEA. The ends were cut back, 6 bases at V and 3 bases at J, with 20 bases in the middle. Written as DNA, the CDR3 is TGTGCCAGCAGTTCCTACTTTCCCACGGGGTACACCGGGGAGCTGTTTTTT. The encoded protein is CASSSYFPTGYTGELFF. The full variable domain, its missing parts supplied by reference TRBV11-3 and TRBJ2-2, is EAGVVQSPRYKIIEKKQPVAFWCNPISGHNTLYWYLQNLGQGPELLIRYENEEAVDDSQLPKDRFSAERLKGVDSTLKIQPAELGDSAVYLCASSSYFPTGYTGELFFGEGSRLTVL.

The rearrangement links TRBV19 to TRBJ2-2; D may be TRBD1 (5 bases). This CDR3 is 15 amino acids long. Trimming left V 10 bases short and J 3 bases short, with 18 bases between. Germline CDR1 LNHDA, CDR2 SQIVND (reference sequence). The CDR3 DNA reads TGTGCCACCCAAGCAAGGGGCTTACACACCGGGGAGCTGTTTTTT. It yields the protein CATQARGLHTGELFF.

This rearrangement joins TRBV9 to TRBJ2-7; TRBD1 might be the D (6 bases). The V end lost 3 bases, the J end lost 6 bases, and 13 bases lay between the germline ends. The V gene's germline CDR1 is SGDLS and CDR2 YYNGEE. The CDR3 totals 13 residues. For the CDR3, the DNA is TGTGCCAGCAGCGCAACCGGGACAATCGAGCAGTACTTC. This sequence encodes CASSATGTIEQYF.

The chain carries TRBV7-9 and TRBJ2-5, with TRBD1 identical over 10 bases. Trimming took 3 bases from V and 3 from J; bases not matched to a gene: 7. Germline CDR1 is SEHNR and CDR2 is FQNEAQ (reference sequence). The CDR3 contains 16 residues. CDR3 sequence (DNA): TGTGCCAGCAGCTTTGAAGGCGGGACAGGGGAAGAGACCCAGTACTTC. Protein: CASSFEGGTGEETQYF.

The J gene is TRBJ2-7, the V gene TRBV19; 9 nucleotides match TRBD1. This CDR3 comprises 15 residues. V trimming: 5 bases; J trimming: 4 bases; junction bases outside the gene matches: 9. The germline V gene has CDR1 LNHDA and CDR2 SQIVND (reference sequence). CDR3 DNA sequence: TGTGCCAGTAGTCTACGGACAGGGGCGACATACGAGCAGTACTTC. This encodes CASSLRTGATYEQYF.

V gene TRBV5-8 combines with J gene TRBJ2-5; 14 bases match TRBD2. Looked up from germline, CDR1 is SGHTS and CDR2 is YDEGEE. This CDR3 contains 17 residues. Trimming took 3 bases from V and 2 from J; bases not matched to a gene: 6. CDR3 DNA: TGTGCCAGCAGCTACGGACTAGCGGGGGGATCACAAGAGACCCAGTACTTC. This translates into CASSYGLAGGSQETQYF.

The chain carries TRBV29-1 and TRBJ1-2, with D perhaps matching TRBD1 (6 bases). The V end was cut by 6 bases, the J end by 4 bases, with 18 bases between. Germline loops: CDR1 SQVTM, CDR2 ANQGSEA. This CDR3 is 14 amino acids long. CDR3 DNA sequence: TGCAGCGTCCTCAGGAGTGGGGGCGCCTATGGCTACACCTTC. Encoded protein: CSVLRSGGAYGYTF.

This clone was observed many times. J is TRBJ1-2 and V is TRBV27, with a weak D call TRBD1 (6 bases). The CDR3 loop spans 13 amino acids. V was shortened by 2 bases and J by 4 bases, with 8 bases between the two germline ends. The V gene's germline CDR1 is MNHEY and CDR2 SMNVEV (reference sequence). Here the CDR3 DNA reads TGTGCCAGCAGTTTAAACAGGGCCTATGGCTACACCTTC. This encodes CASSLNRAYGYTF.

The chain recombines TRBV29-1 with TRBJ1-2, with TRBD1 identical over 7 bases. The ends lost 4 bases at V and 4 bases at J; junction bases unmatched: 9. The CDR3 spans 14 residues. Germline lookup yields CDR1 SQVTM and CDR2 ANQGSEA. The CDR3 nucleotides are TGCAGCGTTGTAAACCGGGACAGAACCTATGGCTACACCTTC. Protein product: CSVVNRDRTYGYTF.

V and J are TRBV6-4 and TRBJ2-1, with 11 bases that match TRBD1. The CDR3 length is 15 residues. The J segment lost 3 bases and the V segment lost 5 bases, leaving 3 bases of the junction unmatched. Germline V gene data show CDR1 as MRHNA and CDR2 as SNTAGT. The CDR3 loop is CASSSGTGGYNEQFF. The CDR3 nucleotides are TGTGCCAGCAGTTCCGGGACAGGGGGCTACAATGAGCAGTTCTTC.